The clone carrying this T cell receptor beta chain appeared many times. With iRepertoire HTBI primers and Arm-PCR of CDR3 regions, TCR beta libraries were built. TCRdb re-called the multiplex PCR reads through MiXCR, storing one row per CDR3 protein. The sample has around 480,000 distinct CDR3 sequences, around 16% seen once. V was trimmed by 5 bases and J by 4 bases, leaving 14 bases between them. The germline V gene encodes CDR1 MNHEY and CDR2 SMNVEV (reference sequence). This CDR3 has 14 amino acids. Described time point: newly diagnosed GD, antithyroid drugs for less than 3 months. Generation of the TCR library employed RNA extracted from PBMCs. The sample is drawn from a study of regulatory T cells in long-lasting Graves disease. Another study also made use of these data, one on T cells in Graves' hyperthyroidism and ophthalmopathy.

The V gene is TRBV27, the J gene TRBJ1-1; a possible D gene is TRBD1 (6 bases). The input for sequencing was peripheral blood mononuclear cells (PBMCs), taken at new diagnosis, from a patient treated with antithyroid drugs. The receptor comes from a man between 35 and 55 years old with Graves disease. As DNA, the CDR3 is TGTGCCAGCAGTCGGCGGACAGATATCACTGAAGCTTTCTTT. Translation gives CASSRRTDITEAFF.